A single T cell receptor beta chain is shown here with its context. This clone's antigen is unknown. Qualities for individual bases were not recorded, and no much larger clone is one base off. The data are from a study of blood T cell repertoires in COVID-19 (TCRdb year 2020). General notes on the study: Samples from collaborators originated in the United States, Italy and Spain and spanned both the acute and convalescent phases of COVID-19. The samples were drawn from two sources: the first 160 participants of the ongoing ImmuneRACE study, and over 1,000 subjects contributed by 6 global collaborators. Deeply sampled blood TCRbeta repertoires from subjects exposed to, actively infected with, or recovered from COVID-19 were included in the dataset. HLA class I and class II types, where available, came from metadata supplied by the sample provider rather than from assay-based typing. The prospective study material was composed of cDNA or gDNA derived from T cells, B-cell-depleted T cells, or PBMCs. Sample metadata almost always included a de-identified subject ID, COVID-19 status, age in years and sex. The repertoires were made available in a free public database intended to serve as a resource for research on the immune response to SARS-CoV-2. Paper-wide results and their limitations: How much clinical and demographic metadata was included differed by source and by participant, and the metadata was provided uncurated.

TCRbeta CDR3 regions were amplified from genomic DNA using the immunoSEQ Assay, a bias-controlled multiplex PCR. The paper's data handling went like this. Nucleated cell counts per sample were estimated from amplification of reference gene primers within the assay. To quantify the absolute abundance of each unique TCRbeta CDR3 rearrangement, sequence reads were collapsed and filtered. For each sample, productive Simpson clonality was calculated by taking the square root of Simpson's diversity index across productive rearrangements. Drawn from immuneACCESS, this table holds only the in-frame rearrangements with V and J called that TCRdb kept. Clones are partly lost; checked studies trace under half to an unresolved V gene and leave the rest unexplained. V and J calls and clone size are copied from that table; D and trimming were computed from the DNA. In this sample the table shows about 250,000 clones, just under 85% of which occur a single time. 7.5% to 10% of the sample is held by the ten biggest clonotypes.

Whole blood was collected in K2EDTA tubes by collaborating institutions according to the institutions' own protocols. For TCRbeta analysis, collaborator samples were shipped as frozen whole blood, as isolated PBMCs, or as DNA extracted from either sample type. The sequenced material came from peripheral blood. The clonotype comes from an elderly man with acute or convalescent COVID-19.

The nucleotide sequence is TGTGCCAGCAGCTTTGACATTAACACCGGGGAGCTGTTTTTT. Its product reads: CASSFDINTGELFF. Recombination connected TRBV12-1 to TRBJ2-2; the table gives TRBD1 as D, unverified against the DNA. TRBV12-1 corresponds to a pseudogene. The CDR3 runs 14 amino acids, cysteine and phenylalanine included. Only CDR3 DNA is held: 42 bases, read in frame from base 1.